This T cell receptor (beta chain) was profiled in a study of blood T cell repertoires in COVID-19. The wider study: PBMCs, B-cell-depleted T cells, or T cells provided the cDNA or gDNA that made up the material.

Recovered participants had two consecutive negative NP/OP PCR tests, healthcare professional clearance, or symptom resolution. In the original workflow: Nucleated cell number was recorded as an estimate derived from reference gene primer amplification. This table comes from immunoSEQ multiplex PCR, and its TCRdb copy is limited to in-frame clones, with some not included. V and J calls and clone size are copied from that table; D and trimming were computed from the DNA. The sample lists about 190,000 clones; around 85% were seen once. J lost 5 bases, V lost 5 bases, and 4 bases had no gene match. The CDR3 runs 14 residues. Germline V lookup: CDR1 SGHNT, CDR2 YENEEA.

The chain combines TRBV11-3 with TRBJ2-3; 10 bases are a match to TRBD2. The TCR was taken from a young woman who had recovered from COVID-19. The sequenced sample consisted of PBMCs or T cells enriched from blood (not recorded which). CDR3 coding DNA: TGTGCCAGCAGCCGCACTAGCGGGATAGATACGCAGTATTTT. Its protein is CASSRTSGIDTQYF.